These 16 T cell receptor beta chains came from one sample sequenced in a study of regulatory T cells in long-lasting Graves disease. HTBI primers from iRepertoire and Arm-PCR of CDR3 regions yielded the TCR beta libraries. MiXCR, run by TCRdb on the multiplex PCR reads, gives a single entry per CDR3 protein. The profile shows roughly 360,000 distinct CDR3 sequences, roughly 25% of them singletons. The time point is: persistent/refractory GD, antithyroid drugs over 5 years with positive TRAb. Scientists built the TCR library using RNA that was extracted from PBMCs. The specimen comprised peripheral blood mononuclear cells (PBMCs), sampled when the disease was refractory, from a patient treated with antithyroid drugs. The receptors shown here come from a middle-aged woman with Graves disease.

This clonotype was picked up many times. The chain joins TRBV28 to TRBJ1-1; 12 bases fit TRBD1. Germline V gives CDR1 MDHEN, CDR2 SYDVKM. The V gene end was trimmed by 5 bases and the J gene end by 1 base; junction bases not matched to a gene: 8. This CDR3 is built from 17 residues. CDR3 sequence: CASSPPGQGAGNTEAFF. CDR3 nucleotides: TGTGCCAGCAGTCCCCCGGGACAGGGGGCGGGGAACACTGAAGCTTTCTTT.

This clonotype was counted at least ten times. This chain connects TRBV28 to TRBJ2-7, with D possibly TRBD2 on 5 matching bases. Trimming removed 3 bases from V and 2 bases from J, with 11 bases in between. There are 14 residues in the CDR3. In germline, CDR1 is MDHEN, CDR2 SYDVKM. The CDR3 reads CASSFMGRTYEQYF. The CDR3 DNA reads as TGTGCCAGCAGTTTCATGGGGAGAACCTACGAGCAGTACTTC.

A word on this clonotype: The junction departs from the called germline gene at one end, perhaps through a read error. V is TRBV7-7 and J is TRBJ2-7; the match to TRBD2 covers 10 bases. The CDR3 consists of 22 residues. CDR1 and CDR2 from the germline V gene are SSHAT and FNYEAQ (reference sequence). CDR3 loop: CASSLGPFNSGRTSGDENEQYF. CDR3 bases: TGTGCTAGCAGCTTAGGACCCTTTAATAGCGGGAGGACAAGTGGTGACGAGAACGAGCAGTACTTC. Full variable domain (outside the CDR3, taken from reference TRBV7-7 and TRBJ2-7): GAGVSQSPRYKVTKRGQDVTLRCDPISSHATLYWYQQALGQGPEFLTYFNYEAQPDKSGLPSDRFSAERPEGSISTLTIQRTEQRDSAMYRCASSLGPFNSGRTSGDENEQYFGPGTRLTVT.

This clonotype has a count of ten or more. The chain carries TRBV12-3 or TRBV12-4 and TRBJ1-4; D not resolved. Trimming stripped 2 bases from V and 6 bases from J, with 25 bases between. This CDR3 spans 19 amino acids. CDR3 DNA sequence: TGTGCCAGCAGTTTAATTTATCGTTTGTCGTCCCCAATCTATGAAAAACTGTTTTTT. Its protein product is CASSLIYRLSSPIYEKLFF.

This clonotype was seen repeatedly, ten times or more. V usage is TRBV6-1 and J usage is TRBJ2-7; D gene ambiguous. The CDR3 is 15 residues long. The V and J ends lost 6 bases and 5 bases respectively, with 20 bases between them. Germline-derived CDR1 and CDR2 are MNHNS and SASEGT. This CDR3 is CASRNAGSKGHEQYF. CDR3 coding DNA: TGTGCCAGCAGGAATGCCGGGTCAAAGGGCCACGAGCAGTACTTC.

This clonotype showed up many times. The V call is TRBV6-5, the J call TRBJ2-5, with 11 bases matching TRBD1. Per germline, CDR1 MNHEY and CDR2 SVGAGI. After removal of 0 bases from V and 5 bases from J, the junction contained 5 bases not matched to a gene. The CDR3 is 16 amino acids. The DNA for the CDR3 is TGTGCCAGCAGTTACTCAGGACAGGGGGCGGATGAGACCCAGTACTTC. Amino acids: CASSYSGQGADETQYF.

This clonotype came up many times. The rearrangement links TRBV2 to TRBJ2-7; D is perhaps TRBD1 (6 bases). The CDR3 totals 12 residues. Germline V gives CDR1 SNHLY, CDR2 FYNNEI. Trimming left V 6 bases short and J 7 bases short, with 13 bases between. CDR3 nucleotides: TGTGCCAGCAGGAAGGGGGTGGGGGAGCAGTACTTC. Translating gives CASRKGVGEQYF.

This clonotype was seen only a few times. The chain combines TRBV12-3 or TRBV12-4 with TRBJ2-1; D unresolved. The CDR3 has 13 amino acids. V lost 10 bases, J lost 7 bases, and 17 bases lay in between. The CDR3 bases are TGTGCCATCCGACTTTTCGTGGAGAATGAGCAGTTCTTC. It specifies CAIRLFVENEQFF.

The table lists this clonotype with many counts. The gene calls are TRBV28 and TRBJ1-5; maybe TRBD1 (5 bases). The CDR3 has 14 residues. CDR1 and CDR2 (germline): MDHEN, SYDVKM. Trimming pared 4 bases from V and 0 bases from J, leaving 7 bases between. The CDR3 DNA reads TGTGCCAGCAGTTGGGACCGTAGCAATCAGCCCCAGCATTTT. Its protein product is CASSWDRSNQPQHF.

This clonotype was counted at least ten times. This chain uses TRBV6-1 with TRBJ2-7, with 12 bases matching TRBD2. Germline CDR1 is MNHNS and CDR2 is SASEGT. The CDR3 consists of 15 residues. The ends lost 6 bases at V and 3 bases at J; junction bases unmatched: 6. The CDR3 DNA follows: TGTGCCAGCAGAACGACTAGCGGGAGATACTACGAGCAGTACTTC. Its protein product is CASRTTSGRYYEQYF.

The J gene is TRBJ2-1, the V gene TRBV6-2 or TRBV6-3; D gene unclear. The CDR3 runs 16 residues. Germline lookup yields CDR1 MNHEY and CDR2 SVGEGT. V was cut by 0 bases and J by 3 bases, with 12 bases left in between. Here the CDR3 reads CASSYSKSRFYNEQFF. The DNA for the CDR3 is TGTGCCAGCAGTTACTCGAAGTCTCGTTTCTACAATGAGCAGTTCTTC.

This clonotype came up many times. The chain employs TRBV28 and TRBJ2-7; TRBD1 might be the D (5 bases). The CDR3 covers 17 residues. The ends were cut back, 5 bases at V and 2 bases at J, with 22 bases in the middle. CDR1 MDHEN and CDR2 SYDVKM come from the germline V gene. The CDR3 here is CASSPNTLSTEPYEQYF. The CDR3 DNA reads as TGTGCCAGCAGTCCTAATACACTTTCGACAGAGCCCTACGAGCAGTACTTC.

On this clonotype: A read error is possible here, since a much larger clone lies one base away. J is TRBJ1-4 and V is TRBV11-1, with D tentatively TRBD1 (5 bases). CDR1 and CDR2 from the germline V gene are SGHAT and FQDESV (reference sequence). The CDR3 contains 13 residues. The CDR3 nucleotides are TGTGCCGGCAGCCCCAGGGCTAATGAAAAACTGTTTTTT. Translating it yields CAGSPRANEKLFF.

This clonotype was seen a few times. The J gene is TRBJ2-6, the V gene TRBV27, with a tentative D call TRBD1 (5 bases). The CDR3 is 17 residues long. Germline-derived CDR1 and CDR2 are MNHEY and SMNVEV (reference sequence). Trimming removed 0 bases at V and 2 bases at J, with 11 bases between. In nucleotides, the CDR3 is TGTGCCAGCAGTTTATCTCAGGGTTTGGCTGGGGCCAACGTCCTGACTTTC. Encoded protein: CASSLSQGLAGANVLTF.

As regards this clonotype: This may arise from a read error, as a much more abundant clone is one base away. This CDR3 reads CASNEEGAWEKLFF. CDR3 in DNA: TGTGCCAGCAACGAAGAGGGGGCTTGGGAAAAACTGTTTTTT. V gene TRBV2 combines with J gene TRBJ1-4; the match to TRBD1 covers 7 bases. Germline V gene lookup returns CDR1 SNHLY and CDR2 FYNNEI. The J segment lost 8 bases and the V segment lost 7 bases, leaving 10 bases of the junction unmatched. This CDR3 spans 14 amino acids.

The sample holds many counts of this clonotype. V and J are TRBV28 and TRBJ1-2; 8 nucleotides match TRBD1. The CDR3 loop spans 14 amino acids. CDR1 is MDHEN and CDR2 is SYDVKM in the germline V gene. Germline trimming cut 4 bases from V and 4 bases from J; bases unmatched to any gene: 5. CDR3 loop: CASSWGQAPYGYTF. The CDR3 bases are TGTGCCAGCAGTTGGGGACAGGCTCCCTATGGCTACACCTTC.